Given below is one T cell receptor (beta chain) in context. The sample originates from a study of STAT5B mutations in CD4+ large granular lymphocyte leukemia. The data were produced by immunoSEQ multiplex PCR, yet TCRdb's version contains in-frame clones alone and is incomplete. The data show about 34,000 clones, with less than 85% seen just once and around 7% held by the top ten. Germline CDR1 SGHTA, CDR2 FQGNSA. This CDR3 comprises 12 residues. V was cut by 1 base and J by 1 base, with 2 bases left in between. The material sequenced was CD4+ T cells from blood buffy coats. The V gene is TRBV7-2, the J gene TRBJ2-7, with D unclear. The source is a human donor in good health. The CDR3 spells CASSLVSYEQYF. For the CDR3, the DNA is TGTGCCAGCAGCTTAGTTTCCTACGAGCAGTACTTC.